This T cell receptor (beta chain) appears in the sequencing data of a study of shared clonotypes between healthy human individuals. Produced via immunoSEQ multiplex PCR; TCRdb's table is partial and in-frame only. The sample shows 650,000 to 700,000 clones, 90% of them seen only once. Per germline, CDR1 WSHSY and CDR2 SAAADI. Between the trimmed V and J ends, which lost 3 bases and 0 bases, there was a span of 9 bases. The CDR3 runs to 15 residues. This sequence was found in a young man in good health. Some clones in this sample may be carry-over from other donors' samples. The chain links TRBV10-2 to TRBJ2-4; D gene unclear. Input material: memory CD8+ T cells from PBMCs. Subset meaning: CD45RO+ cells pooled with CCR7-negative TemRA cells. For the CDR3, the DNA is TGCGCCAGCAGTGATTCAGTACTAGCCAAAAACATTCAGTACTTC. This codes for CASSDSVLAKNIQYF.